This TCR beta chain was retrieved from a study of CD8+CD57+ T cells in acquired aplastic anemia. Study details: DNA recovered from sorted CD4+ and CD8+ cells had a mean of approximately 3 ug.

CDR3 length equals 13 residues. Looked up from germline, CDR1 is ENHRY and CDR2 is SYGVKD. As concerns this clonotype: An end of the junction differs from the germline gene, which may be a read error.

The authors sequenced patients whose flow cytometry had shown CD8+CD57+ cell expansion. Receipt of therapy had not occurred in any patient by the time of blood sampling. TCR beta VDJ and CDR3 were profiled, and genomic DNA was the template. MiXCR, applied by TCRdb to the reads, yields one record per CDR3 protein. The profile covers 150,000 to 200,000 distinct CDR3 sequences, with 60% to 80% appearing a single time and more than 35% taken by the ten largest. The V gene is TRBV10-3, the J gene TRBJ2-7; D not certain. This receptor was obtained from a human donor with aplastic anemia. The sample was sorted CD4+, CD8+, or CD8+CD57+ T cells (not recorded which) from PBMCs. In nucleotides, the CDR3 is TGTGCCAGCAGTTACTCTGCCTTCGTATTGGAGTACTTC. This sequence encodes CASSYSAFVLEYF.